Each of the 27 T cell receptor beta chains below was sequenced from the same sample in a study of yellow fever vaccine responses in identical twins. One entry per CDR3 protein, called by TCRdb with MiXCR from the RT-PCR reads. This sample carries 15,000 to 20,000 distinct CDR3 sequences, under 80% of them seen once, and the ten largest clones take more than 7%. The specimen was T cells from blood (PBMCs), unsorted or a sorted subset (not recorded which), collected before or after yellow fever vaccination (not recorded which). These receptors came from a woman in her late teens or twenties who received the yellow fever vaccine.

This clonotype has more than one count but fewer than ten. This chain links TRBV5-1 with TRBJ1-5; D uncertain. V gave up 5 bases and J gave up 2 bases, with 11 bases separating them. The germline CDR1 and CDR2 sequences are SGHRS and YFSETQ. CDR3 size: 14 residues. The CDR3 region is CASSEGRGNQPQHF. Here the CDR3 DNA reads TGCGCCAGCAGTGAGGGTAGGGGCAATCAGCCCCAGCATTTT.

A few counts support this clonotype. V is TRBV28 and J is TRBJ1-5; D may be TRBD1 (5 bases). Germline V gene sequence: CDR1 MDHEN, CDR2 SYDVKM. This CDR3 contains 15 residues. The V end lost 6 bases, the J end lost 0 bases, and 12 bases lay between the germline ends. The DNA of the CDR3 is TGTGCCAGCAGCTTTGGACACCCTAGCAATCAGCCCCAGCATTTT. Translating it yields CASSFGHPSNQPQHF.

The V and J genes are TRBV28 and TRBJ2-1, with a weak D call TRBD2 (5 bases). Germline-derived CDR1 and CDR2 are MDHEN and SYDVKM. The CDR3 extends over 13 amino acids. Trimming removed 4 bases from V and 7 bases from J, with 11 bases in between. The chain's CDR3 is CASSWRTPNEQFF. The CDR3, as DNA: TGTGCCAGCAGTTGGAGGACCCCGAATGAGCAGTTCTTC.

This chain links TRBV11-2 with TRBJ1-5; D is possibly TRBD1 (6 bases). Deletions cut 4 bases from V and 4 bases from J, with 14 bases between. This CDR3 has 15 residues. Germline V gene lookup returns CDR1 SGHAT and CDR2 FQNNGV. The CDR3 DNA is TGTGCCAGCAGCTCCATCCCTACAGGGAATCAGCCCCAGCATTTT. It encodes CASSSIPTGNQPQHF.

The chain uses TRBV2 and TRBJ2-3, with D possibly matching TRBD1 (5 bases). The CDR3 has 15 residues. Trimming cost V 3 bases and J 1 base, with 11 bases left between them. CDR1 is SNHLY and CDR2 is FYNNEI in the germline V gene. In DNA form, the CDR3 reads TGTGCCAGCAGTGAGCAGGGTGGTCGCACAGATACGCAGTATTTT. Translation: CASSEQGGRTDTQYF.

The chain combines TRBV5-6 with TRBJ1-3; tentative D call: TRBD1 (6 bases). Trimming stripped 4 bases from V and 0 bases from J, with 11 bases between. The CDR3 runs 15 residues. CDR1 is SGHDT, CDR2 YYEEEE, per germline. In nucleotides, the CDR3 is TGTGCCAGCAGCGCCGGGACAAGCTCTGGAAACACCATATATTTT. Encoded protein: CASSAGTSSGNTIYF.

V and J are TRBV2 and TRBJ1-6; perhaps TRBD1 as D (5 bases). This CDR3 comprises 14 residues. Trimming took 6 bases from V and 5 from J, leaving 11 bases between them. Germline V CDR1 and CDR2: SNHLY, FYNNEI. The CDR3 DNA follows: TGTGCCAGCAGGGCCGACAGCCATAATTCACCCCTCCACTTT. Its translation: CASRADSHNSPLHF.

This chain links TRBV15 with TRBJ2-5, with D possibly being TRBD1 or TRBD2 (5 bases each). Germline loops: CDR1 LNHNV, CDR2 YYDKDF (reference sequence). This CDR3 has 14 amino acids. Trimming took off 0 bases at V and 5 bases at J, with 10 bases between the two ends. CDR3 coding DNA: TGTGCCACCAGCAGAGATCTGGGACGGGAGACCCAGTACTTC. It specifies CATSRDLGRETQYF.

Points on this clonotype: The junction does not match germline at one end; this may be a read error. The V gene is TRBV11-3, the J gene TRBJ2-7, with D possibly TRBD2 on 6 matching bases. CDR1 SGHNT and CDR2 YENEEA come from the germline V gene. The CDR3 runs 13 residues. CDR3: CASSLARGYEQYF. For the CDR3, the DNA is TGCGCCAGCAGCTTAGCCCGGGGGTACGAGCAGTACTTC.

The genes are TRBV2 and TRBJ2-5, with D perhaps matching TRBD1 or TRBD2 (5 bases each). V shed 7 bases and J shed 1 base, with 13 bases lying between them. CDR1 is SNHLY and CDR2 is FYNNEI in the germline V gene. The CDR3 totals 14 residues. The CDR3 sequence: CASNTVGRQETQYF. The CDR3 DNA follows: TGTGCCAGCAATACTGTGGGACGCCAAGAGACCCAGTACTTC.

This rearrangement joins TRBV28 to TRBJ2-6; 8 nucleotides line up with TRBD1. The CDR3 is 16 residues long. CDR1 and CDR2 (germline): MDHEN, SYDVKM. V was clipped by 8 bases and J by 0 bases; unmatched bases: 6. The CDR3, as DNA: TGTGCCAGCGTGACAGGGGCACTCTCTGGGGCCAACGTCCTGACTTTC. The encoded protein is CASVTGALSGANVLTF.

The sample holds one count of this clonotype. The chain combines TRBV4-1 with TRBJ2-2; 10 nucleotides line up with TRBD2. This CDR3 has 15 residues. Germline CDR1 and CDR2: MGHRA and YSYEKL. J was trimmed by 3 bases and V by 4 bases; bases with no gene match: 2. CDR3 bases: TGCGCCAGCAGCCTAGCGGGAGGAGACACCGGGGAGCTGTTTTTT. Translating it yields CASSLAGGDTGELFF.

This clonotype was seen more than once but under ten times. The chain has TRBV25-1 and TRBJ2-7; TRBD1 is a possible D gene (5 bases). The CDR3 is 14 amino acids. Per germline, CDR1 MGHDK and CDR2 SYGVNS. With 4 bases removed from V and 2 bases from J, the gap between germline ends came to 12 bases. The chain's CDR3 is CASSARQPTYEQYF. The CDR3 DNA reads as TGTGCCAGCAGTGCCCGACAGCCGACCTACGAGCAGTACTTC.

The J gene is TRBJ2-1, the V gene TRBV18; D gene unclear. The ends were cut back, 0 bases at V and 0 bases at J, with 12 bases in the middle. Per the germline V gene, CDR1 is KGHSH and CDR2 is LQKENI. There are 17 residues in the CDR3. CDR3 residues: CASSPPSPYRSYNEQFF. The DNA of the CDR3 is TGTGCCAGCTCACCACCTTCGCCCTACCGCTCCTACAATGAGCAGTTCTTC.

The rearrangement links TRBV5-6 to TRBJ2-3, with unresolved D. The germline V gene encodes CDR1 SGHDT and CDR2 YYEEEE. V gave up 4 bases and J gave up 0 bases, with 3 bases separating them. The CDR3 spans 12 residues. CDR3 DNA sequence: TGTGCCAGCAGCCGTAGCACAGATACGCAGTATTTT. Amino acids: CASSRSTDTQYF.

The V gene is TRBV28, the J gene TRBJ2-6; 7 bases are a match to TRBD1. CDR3 length equals 16 residues. V shed 8 bases and J 0 bases; nucleotides not matched to a gene: 7. Germline lookup yields CDR1 MDHEN and CDR2 SYDVKM. CDR3 amino acids: CASLGTEVSGANVLTF. CDR3 in DNA: TGTGCCAGCTTAGGGACAGAAGTCTCTGGGGCCAACGTCCTGACTTTC. Filled out from reference TRBV28 and TRBJ2-6, the complete variable domain reads DVKVTQSSRYLVKRTGEKVFLECVQDMDHENMFWYRQDPGLGLRLIYFSYDVKMKEKGDIPEGYSVSREKKERFSLILESASTNQTSMYLCASLGTEVSGANVLTFGAGSRLTVL.

The gene calls are TRBV6-1 and TRBJ2-1, with a possible D match to TRBD2 (6 bases). V dropped 2 bases and J dropped 8 bases, with 16 bases sitting between them. This CDR3 has 15 amino acids. The germline V gene encodes CDR1 MNHNS and CDR2 SASEGT. CDR3 sequence (DNA): TGTGCCAGCAGTGAACTGACGGGAGCGGTAGATGAGCAGTTCTTC. Residues: CASSELTGAVDEQFF.

The V gene is TRBV29-1, the J gene TRBJ2-1, with 7 bases that match TRBD2. J lost 7 bases, V lost 6 bases, and 6 bases had no gene match. The CDR3 consists of 12 residues. Germline CDR1 SQVTM, CDR2 ANQGSEA. DNA for the CDR3: TGCAGCGTCCTTTCTAGCGGAAATGAGCAGTTCTTC. This sequence encodes CSVLSSGNEQFF.

This clonotype was observed a handful of times. The chain employs TRBV5-1 and TRBJ2-5; D possibly corresponds to TRBD2 (5 bases). CDR3 length: 15 residues. Germline V gene data show CDR1 as SGHRS and CDR2 as YFSETQ. V was pared by 0 bases and J by 5 bases, with 14 bases between. Here the CDR3 DNA reads TGCGCCAGCAGCTTGGAACCGGGGATGGACGAGACCCAGTACTTC. Protein product: CASSLEPGMDETQYF.

In DNA, the CDR3 is TGCAGTGCTAGAAACAATGAGCAGTTCTTC. Translated, it gives CSARNNEQFF. V usage is TRBV20-1 and J usage is TRBJ2-1; the D is unclear. CDR1 and CDR2 (germline): DFQATT, SNEGSKA (reference sequence). V shed 2 bases and J shed 5 bases, with 1 base lying between them. CDR3 size: 10 residues.

The V and J genes are TRBV28 and TRBJ2-5; unclear D gene. The V and J ends lost 6 bases and 5 bases respectively, with 10 bases between them. There are 12 residues in the CDR3. CDR1 is MDHEN and CDR2 is SYDVKM in the germline V gene. CDR3 DNA: TGTGCCAGCAGCTCGCCATGGGAGACCCAGTACTTC. Translated, it gives CASSSPWETQYF. Together with reference TRBV28 and TRBJ2-5, the CDR3 gives the full variable domain: DVKVTQSSRYLVKRTGEKVFLECVQDMDHENMFWYRQDPGLGLRLIYFSYDVKMKEKGDIPEGYSVSREKKERFSLILESASTNQTSMYLCASSSPWETQYFGPGTRLLVL.

This chain links TRBV6-1 with TRBJ2-1, with 16 positions matching TRBD2. Germline V gives CDR1 MNHNS, CDR2 SASEGT. The CDR3 has 17 residues. J lost 3 bases, V lost 7 bases, and 6 bases had no gene match. This CDR3 is CASTWGLAGGIYNEQFF. CDR3 DNA: TGTGCCAGCACCTGGGGACTAGCGGGGGGGATCTACAATGAGCAGTTCTTC.

The gene calls are TRBV2 and TRBJ2-4; no reliable D call. Germline V gene data show CDR1 as SNHLY and CDR2 as FYNNEI. This CDR3 comprises 14 residues. Between the trimmed V and J ends, which lost 2 bases and 4 bases, there was a span of 9 bases. The CDR3 here is CASSEISPKNIQYF. The CDR3 region has the DNA TGTGCCAGCAGTGAAATTTCCCCTAAAAACATTCAGTACTTC.

V is TRBV5-1 and J is TRBJ1-4, with no clear D. The germline V gene has CDR1 SGHRS and CDR2 YFSETQ. There are 12 residues in the CDR3. Deletions cut 1 base from V and 8 bases from J, with 6 bases between. The CDR3 spells CASSLRGEKLFF. The DNA of the CDR3 is TGCGCCAGCAGCTTGCGTGGAGAAAAACTGTTTTTT.

Details on this clonotype: At one end, the junction sequence differs from germline, possibly due to a read error. This sequence joins TRBV5-1 and TRBJ1-1, with D maybe TRBD1 (5 bases). CDR3 length equals 17 residues. Germline CDR1 and CDR2: SGHRS and YFSETQ. CDR3 DNA sequence: TGCGCCAGCAGCTTGACCGGGACCTCCCCGGGGAACGCTGAAGCTTTCTTT. Translation: CASSLTGTSPGNAEAFF. The complete variable domain, with remaining parts taken from reference TRBV5-1 and TRBJ1-1, reads KAGVTQTPRYLIKTRGQQVTLSCSPISGHRSVSWYQQTPGQGLQFLFEYFSETQRNKGNFPGRFSGRQFSNSRSEMNVSTLELGDSALYLCASSLTGTSPGNAEAFFGQGTRLTVV.

Only one count was recorded for this clonotype. The genes are TRBV6-1 and TRBJ2-1; TRBD1 aligns across 10 bases. This CDR3 contains 15 residues. Germline loops: CDR1 MNHNS, CDR2 SASEGT. Trimming removed 6 bases from V and 5 bases from J; junction bases left unmatched: 7. The CDR3 is CASRMDRGGNNEQFF. DNA for the CDR3: TGTGCCAGCAGGATGGACAGGGGGGGAAACAATGAGCAGTTCTTC.

The chain recombines TRBV5-1 with TRBJ2-1, with D tentatively TRBD1 (6 bases). The V gene lost 4 bases and the J gene lost 6 bases, with 23 bases spanning the gap. In germline, CDR1 is SGHRS, CDR2 YFSETQ. The CDR3 is 17 residues long. In DNA, the CDR3 is TGCGCCAGCAGCCCCTTGGCCGGGGACACCGCCGGCAATGAGCAGTTCTTC. Translation: CASSPLAGDTAGNEQFF.